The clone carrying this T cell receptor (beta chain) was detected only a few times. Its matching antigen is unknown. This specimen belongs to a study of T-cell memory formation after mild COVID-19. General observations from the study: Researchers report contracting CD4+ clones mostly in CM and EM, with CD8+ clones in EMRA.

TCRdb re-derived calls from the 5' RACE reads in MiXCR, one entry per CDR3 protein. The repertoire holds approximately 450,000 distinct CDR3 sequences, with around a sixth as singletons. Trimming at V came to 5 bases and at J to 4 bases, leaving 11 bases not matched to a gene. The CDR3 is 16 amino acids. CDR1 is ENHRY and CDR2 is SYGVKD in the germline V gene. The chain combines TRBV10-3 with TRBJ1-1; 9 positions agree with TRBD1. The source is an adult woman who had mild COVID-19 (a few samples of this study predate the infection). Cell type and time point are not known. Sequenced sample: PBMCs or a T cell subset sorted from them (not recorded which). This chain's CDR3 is CAISLGQGNEGTEAFF. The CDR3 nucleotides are TGTGCCATCAGTCTTGGACAGGGGAACGAAGGCACTGAAGCTTTCTTT.